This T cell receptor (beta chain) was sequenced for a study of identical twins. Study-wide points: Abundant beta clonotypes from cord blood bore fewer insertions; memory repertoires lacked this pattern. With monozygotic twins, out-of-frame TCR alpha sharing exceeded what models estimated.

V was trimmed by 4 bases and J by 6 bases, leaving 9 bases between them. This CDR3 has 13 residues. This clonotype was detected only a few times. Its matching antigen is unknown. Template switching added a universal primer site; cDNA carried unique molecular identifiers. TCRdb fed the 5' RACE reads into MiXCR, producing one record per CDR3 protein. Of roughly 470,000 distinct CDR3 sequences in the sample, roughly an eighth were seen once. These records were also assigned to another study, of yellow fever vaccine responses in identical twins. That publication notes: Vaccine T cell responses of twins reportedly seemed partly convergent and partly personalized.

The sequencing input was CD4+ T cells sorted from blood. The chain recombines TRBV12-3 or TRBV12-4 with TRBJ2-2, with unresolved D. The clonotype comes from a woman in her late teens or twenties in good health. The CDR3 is CASSWRVPGELFF. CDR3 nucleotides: TGTGCCAGCAGTTGGAGAGTCCCCGGGGAGCTGTTTTTT.